Shown below are 16 T cell receptor beta chains from a single sample sequenced in a study of preoperative IRX-2 immunotherapy in early breast cancer. Treatment: preoperative locoregional IRX-2 cytokine immunotherapy. Here immunoSEQ multiplex PCR was the method, and the copy in TCRdb shows in-frame clones only, minus some. The sample carries tens of thousands of clones, roughly 91% recorded once. Source: tumor tissue, taken after IRX-2 immunotherapy. The receptors originated from a human donor with breast cancer.

This chain joins TRBV6-8 and TRBJ1-2; 10 positions agree with TRBD1. CDR3 length equals 15 residues. Germline values: CDR1 MNHGY, CDR2 SAAAGT. J lost 0 bases, V lost 7 bases, and 5 bases had no gene match. CDR3 DNA sequence: TGTGCCAGCACACGACAGGGGGCAGCTAACTATGGCTACACCTTC. This codes for CASTRQGAANYGYTF.

The chain has TRBV19 and TRBJ1-3; TRBD1 might be the D (5 bases). Per the germline V gene, CDR1 is LNHDA and CDR2 is SQIVND (reference sequence). The V end lost 4 bases, the J end lost 5 bases, and 12 bases lay between the germline ends. This CDR3 comprises 14 residues. In nucleotides, the CDR3 is TGTGCCAGTAGTACCTCGGGGGGGAGAAACACCATATATTTT. Translated: CASSTSGGRNTIYF. Using reference TRBV19 and TRBJ1-3 for the parts outside the CDR3, the full variable domain is DGGITQSPKYLFRKEGQNVTLSCEQNLNHDAMYWYRQDPGQGLRLIYYSQIVNDFQKGDIAEGYSVSREKKESFPLTVTSAQKNPTAFYLCASSTSGGRNTIYFGEGSWLTVV.

The chain links TRBV6-8 to TRBJ1-1; D gene uncertain. Germline CDR1 and CDR2: MNHGY and SAAAGT. Trimming removed 0 bases at V and 9 bases at J, with 11 bases between. CDR3 length: 13 amino acids. The CDR3 loop reads CASSYSEESKAFF. CDR3 DNA sequence: TGTGCCAGCAGTTACTCGGAGGAATCGAAAGCTTTCTTT.

The chain links TRBV23-1 to TRBJ1-3; D is ambiguous. TRBV23-1 is marked as an open reading frame, function uncertain. The CDR3 spans 13 residues. With 6 bases removed from V and 2 bases from J, the gap between germline ends came to 8 bases. The CDR3 nucleotides read TGCGCCAGCAGCCCATACACTGGAAACACCATATATTTT. This sequence encodes CASSPYTGNTIYF.

The rearrangement links TRBV5-1 to TRBJ1-1, with 9 bases fitting TRBD1. The trim removed 4 bases at V and 0 bases at J, leaving 4 bases unmatched. Germline CDR1 SGHRS, CDR2 YFSETQ. The CDR3 has 15 amino acids. The CDR3 region has the DNA TGCGCCAGCAGCCGGACAGGGGACTTGAACACTGAAGCTTTCTTT. Translation gives CASSRTGDLNTEAFF.

The chain is built from TRBV6-4 and TRBJ2-7; 13 bases line up with TRBD2. Germline loops: CDR1 MRHNA, CDR2 SNTAGT. This CDR3 has 14 residues. V lost 6 bases to trimming and J lost 5 bases; unmatched junction nucleotides: 4. CDR3 loop: CASRKGLAGNEQYF. The CDR3 coding sequence is TGTGCCAGCAGAAAGGGACTAGCGGGAAACGAGCAGTACTTC.

The chain employs TRBV6-8 and TRBJ1-3; the D gene is possibly TRBD1 (5 bases). The germline CDR1 and CDR2 sequences are MNHGY and SAAAGT. V was pared by 5 bases and J by 0 bases, with 17 bases between. The CDR3 consists of 17 residues. CDR3 in amino acids: CASSGGTVSYSGNTIYF. CDR3 in DNA: TGTGCCAGCAGTGGAGGGACCGTCTCTTACTCTGGAAACACCATATATTTT.

The gene calls are TRBV6-8 and TRBJ2-3; D perhaps matches TRBD1 (8 bases). Deletions cut 4 bases from V and 5 bases from J, with 22 bases between. The CDR3 is made up of 17 amino acids. The germline V gene encodes CDR1 MNHGY and CDR2 SAAAGT. In nucleotides, the CDR3 is TGTGCCAGCAGTTCCAACTACCCGACAGGGGAGGGAGATACGCAGTATTTT. Protein: CASSSNYPTGEGDTQYF.

V usage is TRBV30 and J usage is TRBJ2-3, with TRBD2 matching 11 bases. Germline CDR1 GTSNPN, CDR2 SVGIG (reference sequence). The CDR3 loop spans 14 amino acids. J was trimmed by 5 bases and V by 5 bases; bases with no gene match: 6. The chain's CDR3 is CAWSLGLAVDTQYF. In DNA, the CDR3 is TGTGCCTGGTCGTTGGGACTAGCGGTAGATACGCAGTATTTT. The full variable domain, in which reference TRBV30 and TRBJ2-3 provide the parts outside the CDR3, is SQTIHQWPATLVQPVGSPLSLECTVEGTSNPNLYWYRQAAGRGLQLLFYSVGIGQISSEVPQNLSASRPQDRQFILSSKKLLLSDSGFYLCAWSLGLAVDTQYFGPGTRLTVL.

The chain recombines TRBV6-8 with TRBJ2-5; TRBD2 matches 15 bases. Unmatched junction bases numbered 12, after V lost 6 bases and J lost 1 base. This CDR3 is built from 19 residues. Germline CDR1 MNHGY, CDR2 SAAAGT. This CDR3 is CASSNHGLAGGDPQETQYF. CDR3 bases: TGTGCCAGCAGCAACCACGGACTAGCGGGGGGGGACCCCCAAGAGACCCAGTACTTC.

The chain combines TRBV19 with TRBJ2-4, with 11 bases identical to TRBD2. The CDR3 sequence is 15 residues long. CDR1 and CDR2 from the germline V gene are LNHDA and SQIVND (reference sequence). Trimming at V came to 6 bases and at J to 3 bases, leaving 4 bases not matched to a gene. Written as DNA, the CDR3 is TGTGCCAGTAGAGACACTAGCGGGGGCAAAAACATTCAGTACTTC. It encodes CASRDTSGGKNIQYF.

The chain combines TRBV28 with TRBJ1-1; 9 nucleotides match TRBD1. V lost 4 bases to trimming and J lost 10 bases; unmatched junction nucleotides: 4. The CDR3 spans 12 residues. Germline lookup yields CDR1 MDHEN and CDR2 SYDVKM. The CDR3 DNA reads as TGTGCCAGCAGTTGGGACAGGGCCAGAGCTTTCTTT. The encoded protein is CASSWDRARAFF.

V and J are TRBV6-8 and TRBJ2-1; 7 bases are shared with TRBD2. V lost 10 bases to trimming and J lost 0 bases; unmatched junction nucleotides: 9. The CDR3 is 15 amino acids. Germline V gives CDR1 MNHGY, CDR2 SAAAGT. This chain's CDR3 is CAITNGGSSYNEQFF. CDR3 DNA sequence: TGTGCCATCACTAATGGCGGGAGCTCCTACAATGAGCAGTTCTTC.

This rearrangement joins TRBV15 to TRBJ2-2; D possibly corresponds to TRBD1 (5 bases). With 3 bases removed from V and 4 bases from J, the gap between germline ends came to 12 bases. CDR3 length: 15 amino acids. Looked up from germline, CDR1 is LNHNV and CDR2 is YYDKDF (reference sequence). The DNA of the CDR3 is TGTGCCACCAGCAGGGACACCATTACCACCGGGGAGCTGTTTTTT. It specifies CATSRDTITTGELFF.

Regarding this clone: At one end, the junction sequence differs from germline, possibly due to a read error. The V and J genes are TRBV6-1 and TRBJ2-7, with D possibly TRBD1 on 6 matching bases. The CDR3 is 15 amino acids. The germline V gene has CDR1 MNHNS and CDR2 SASEGT. For the CDR3, the DNA is TGTGCCATCAGTGAAGCAGGGGCGTACTCCCCCGAGCAGTACTTC. Its translation: CAISEAGAYSPEQYF.

This rearrangement joins TRBV6-8 to TRBJ2-2; D not resolved. The CDR3 runs 16 residues. Trimming cost V 6 bases and J 0 bases, with 14 bases left between them. Germline assignment: CDR1 MNHGY and CDR2 SAAAGT. The CDR3 region has the DNA TGTGCCAGCAGCCGTCTGGCCAGATCGAACACCGGGGAGCTGTTTTTT. The encoded protein is CASSRLARSNTGELFF.